This T cell receptor beta chain was recovered during a study of blood T cell repertoires in COVID-19. On the study more broadly: Sites in the United States, Italy and Spain provided acute and convalescent COVID-19 samples. Sources were T cells, B-cell-depleted T cells, or PBMCs; the material itself was cDNA or gDNA.

Germline CDR1 SGHTA, CDR2 FQGNSA. The V end was cut by 7 bases, the J end by 2 bases, with 13 bases between. The CDR3 runs to 14 residues. As originally analysed: Amplification with reference gene primers provided the estimates of nucleated cell counts. Profiling relied on immunoSEQ multiplex PCR, and the TCRdb table lists in-frame clones only, not all of them. The D gene and trimming were derived from the DNA, and the V and J assignments and clone size from that table. The table shows approximately 670,000 clones, with about 90% occurring only once. The chain employs TRBV7-2 and TRBJ2-3; maybe TRBD2 (5 bases). The sequenced sample was peripheral blood. The clonotype was recovered from a woman aged 18-29 years with acute or convalescent COVID-19. This CDR3 is CASTRRRTTDTQYF. The CDR3 region has the DNA TGTGCCAGCACCCGCAGGAGGACCACAGATACGCAGTATTTT.